This T cell receptor beta chain was found in a study of blood T cells in healthy people across ages. This clonotype appeared a few times. Its antigen remains unknown. The second PCR ran about 6 to 11 cycles with a sample-barcoded 5' primer and J-beta primers. Every cDNA molecule bore a tag from a template-switch adaptor containing 12 random nucleotides. TCRdb called the 5' RACE reads again in MiXCR, with one record for every CDR3 protein. The sample comprises approximately 1.5 million distinct CDR3 sequences, around 40% of which are singletons, and approximately 4% rests with the top ten. The CDR3 length is 13 residues. The V gene lost 5 bases and the J gene lost 1 base, with 8 bases spanning the gap. CDR1 and CDR2 (germline): MNHEY, SMNVEV (reference sequence). Findings of the study overall: Without sorted subsets, naive and antigen-experienced compartments could not be conclusively compared. Percentage of naive T cells showed a strong correlation with TCR beta diversity. Age brought a roughly linear fall in TCR beta diversity measured per million T cells.

V usage is TRBV27 and J usage is TRBJ1-1, with D hard to call. This sequence was found in a young woman in good health. Material: blood. DNA for the CDR3: TGTGCCAGCAGTCTAAACCCGAACACTGAAGCTTTCTTT. Encoded protein: CASSLNPNTEAFF.